A single sample is the source of the 21 T cell receptor beta chains below, sequenced in a study of human T cells and chemical hapten exposure. MiXCR, applied by TCRdb to the RACE reads, yields one record per CDR3 protein. The sample holds approximately 70,000 distinct CDR3 sequences, approximately 9.4% seen once. The time point here: patch test 1, 2 weeks after DPC sensitization. Stated treatment: therapeutic diphenylcyclopropenone sensitization with weekly scalp DPC. Sequences were derived from whole blood, sampled in connection with sensitization to the hapten diphenylcyclopropenone (DPC). The receptors stem from a woman aged 40 to 50 with alopecia areata. Some clones in this sample may be carry-over from other donors' samples.

This chain connects TRBV7-2 to TRBJ1-3; the match to TRBD1 covers 9 bases. This CDR3 comprises 18 residues. J lost 2 bases, V lost 1 base, and 9 bases had no gene match. From germline, CDR1 is SGHTA and CDR2 FQGNSA. CDR3 sequence (DNA): TGTGCCAGCAGCTTAGACAGGGGGCCCTCCCCCCCTGGAAACACCATATATTTT. It is translated as CASSLDRGPSPPGNTIYF.

The chain recombines TRBV3-1 with TRBJ2-3, with TRBD1 matching 7 bases. Germline V CDR1 and CDR2: LGHDT, YNNKEL (reference sequence). Trimming removed 4 bases from V and 3 bases from J; junction bases left unmatched: 13. The CDR3 has 17 residues. This CDR3 reads CASSPQREGASTDTQYF. The CDR3 bases are TGTGCCAGCAGCCCCCAACGAGAGGGGGCTAGTACAGATACGCAGTATTTT.

The rearrangement joins TRBV5-1 to TRBJ1-6; D ambiguous. CDR1 is SGHRS and CDR2 is YFSETQ in the germline V gene. The V and J ends lost 0 bases and 6 bases respectively, with 4 bases between them. This CDR3 contains 13 residues. CDR3 protein: CASSLAGNSPLHF. In DNA form, the CDR3 reads TGCGCCAGCAGCTTGGCCGGTAATTCACCCCTCCACTTT.

This clonotype has at least ten counts. The chain combines TRBV20-1 with TRBJ2-7, with 7 positions matching TRBD1. The germline gives CDR1 DFQATT, CDR2 SNEGSKA (reference sequence). The CDR3 is 12 amino acids. Trimming at V came to 3 bases and at J to 5 bases, leaving 4 bases not matched to a gene. DNA of the CDR3: TGCAGTGCTAGTGACAGGGTACACGAGCAGTACTTC. This sequence encodes CSASDRVHEQYF.

This clonotype has more than one count but fewer than ten. The J gene is TRBJ2-3, the V gene TRBV2, with D perhaps TRBD2 (6 bases). Trimming removed 6 bases at V and 8 bases at J, with 24 bases between. The CDR3 spans 16 residues. The V gene's germline CDR1 is SNHLY and CDR2 FYNNEI. CDR3 nucleotides: TGTGCCAGCAGCGACGCCGGGGGTGGCGGCAGATCTACGCAGTATTTT. Its protein is CASSDAGGGGRSTQYF.

This clonotype was detected ten times or more. The CDR3 DNA reads TGCAGTGCTCCGGGACAGGGATACACTGAAGCTTTCTTT. This encodes CSAPGQGYTEAFF. The V call is TRBV20-1, the J call TRBJ1-1; the match to TRBD1 covers 9 bases. V lost 5 bases to trimming and J lost 3 bases; unmatched junction nucleotides: 4. CDR1 is DFQATT and CDR2 is SNEGSKA in the germline V gene (reference sequence). The CDR3 is 13 residues long.

The rearrangement uses TRBV4-1 and TRBJ2-7; possibly TRBD1 for D (6 bases). V was trimmed by 3 bases and J by 3 bases, leaving 15 bases between them. Germline CDR1 reads MGHRA; CDR2 reads YSYEKL. CDR3 size: 15 residues. The CDR3 DNA reads as TGCGCCAGCAGCCAGGGGGCGGACCCTTTCTACGAGCAGTACTTC. As protein: CASSQGADPFYEQYF.

The V and J genes are TRBV5-1 and TRBJ2-5, with D unresolved. V gave up 2 bases and J gave up 2 bases, with 7 bases separating them. Germline V CDR1 and CDR2: SGHRS, YFSETQ. The CDR3 extends over 13 amino acids. CDR3 sequence reads: CASSFLLQETQYF. DNA of the CDR3: TGCGCCAGCAGCTTCCTTCTTCAAGAGACCCAGTACTTC.

In regard to this clonotype: A read error is possible here, since a much larger clone lies one base away. Lacking the conserved final phenylalanine or tryptophan, this CDR3 likely reflects a read error. This sequence joins TRBV28 and TRBJ1-1, with a tentative D call TRBD1 (6 bases). The V end lost 3 bases, the J end lost 11 bases, and 19 bases lay between the germline ends. Germline CDR1 reads MDHEN; CDR2 reads SYDVKM. This CDR3 comprises 14 residues. The CDR3 loop is CASSFAAPLRGAFY. The DNA for the CDR3 is TGTGCCAGCAGTTTCGCGGCGCCACTGAGGGGGGCTTTCTAT.

The table lists this clonotype with many counts. The chain links TRBV27 to TRBJ2-5; 7 bases align to TRBD1. Losses at the gene ends were 6 bases for V and 4 bases for J; bases not matched to a gene: 14. This CDR3 spans 16 amino acids. Germline V gene data show CDR1 as MNHEY and CDR2 as SMNVEV (reference sequence). In DNA form, the CDR3 reads TGTGCCAGCAGCAAAAAATCCGGACAGGCTCGAGAGACCCAGTACTTC. Its translation: CASSKKSGQARETQYF.

This clonotype came up many times. The chain employs TRBV24-1 and TRBJ2-1, with D unclear. This CDR3 has 12 amino acids. Per the germline V gene, CDR1 is KGHDR and CDR2 is SFDVKD. The V end was cut by 4 bases, the J end by 6 bases, with 6 bases between. The DNA for the CDR3 is TGTGCCACCAGTGAGTATCCCAATGAGCAGTTCTTC. Its translation: CATSEYPNEQFF.

This clonotype showed up many times. This chain uses TRBV10-2 with TRBJ2-3; 8 positions match TRBD1. CDR3 size: 14 residues. V lost 7 bases to trimming and J lost 2 bases; unmatched junction nucleotides: 5. CDR1 WSHSY and CDR2 SAAADI come from the germline V gene. CDR3 sequence (DNA): TGCGCCAGCACGGACAGGGCGAACACAGATACGCAGTATTTT. Translating it yields CASTDRANTDTQYF.

This clonotype was seen many times. This chain connects TRBV18 to TRBJ2-4, with D perhaps TRBD1 (6 bases). V dropped 2 bases and J dropped 8 bases, with 19 bases sitting between them. CDR1 KGHSH and CDR2 LQKENI come from the germline V gene. This CDR3 is 16 amino acids long. The CDR3 DNA follows: TGTGCCAGCTCACCAATGGGGGCCGTCTCAGGGGACATTCAGTACTTC. This codes for CASSPMGAVSGDIQYF.

The chain uses TRBV7-2 and TRBJ1-2; 8 bases line up with TRBD1. This CDR3 has 16 amino acids. Per germline, CDR1 SGHTA and CDR2 FQGNSA. V gave up 1 base and J gave up 3 bases; unmatched junction bases: 7. The CDR3 DNA reads as TGTGCCAGCAGCTTAGGGGTGGCGGACAGGGACTATGGCTACACCTTC. It yields the protein CASSLGVADRDYGYTF.

This clonotype has a count of ten or more. The J gene is TRBJ2-5, the V gene TRBV20-1, with 8 bases fitting TRBD2. The CDR3 has 15 residues. The V and J ends lost 6 bases and 4 bases, in that order; junction bases with no gene match: 13. Germline V gene sequence: CDR1 DFQATT, CDR2 SNEGSKA (reference sequence). CDR3 sequence reads: CSARTGGAESETQYF. Written as DNA, the CDR3 is TGCAGTGCCCGCACGGGAGGGGCCGAATCAGAGACCCAGTACTTC.

This clonotype occurred many times. CDR3 residues: CASSPPLAGGDTQYF. The CDR3 nucleotides read TGTGCCAGCAGCCCACCCCTGGCGGGCGGGGATACGCAGTATTTT. The V gene is TRBV11-2, the J gene TRBJ2-3; D is perhaps TRBD2 (5 bases). Trimming removed 5 bases at V and 6 bases at J, with 18 bases between. Germline V CDR1 and CDR2: SGHAT, FQNNGV. This CDR3 contains 15 residues.

V usage is TRBV9 and J usage is TRBJ2-1, with 8 bases lining up with TRBD2. From germline, CDR1 is SGDLS and CDR2 YYNGEE. This CDR3 is 12 amino acids long. J lost 10 bases, V lost 6 bases, and 6 bases had no gene match. Written as DNA, the CDR3 is TGTGCCAGCAATAGCGGGGCGCAAGAGCAGTTCTTC. Translation: CASNSGAQEQFF.

J is TRBJ1-5 and V is TRBV7-9; D gene uncertain. The ends were cut back, 8 bases at V and 1 base at J, with 12 bases in the middle. The CDR3 has 14 residues. The germline V gene encodes CDR1 SEHNR and CDR2 FQNEAQ (reference sequence). The CDR3 here is CASCSPGSNQPQHF. The CDR3 bases are TGTGCCAGCTGTTCACCGGGGAGCAATCAGCCCCAGCATTTT.

This clonotype showed up many times. The genes are TRBV11-2 and TRBJ2-3; 9 bases are shared with TRBD2. V gave up 3 bases and J gave up 3 bases; unmatched junction bases: 13. The germline V gene encodes CDR1 SGHAT and CDR2 FQNNGV. The CDR3 spans 18 residues. This chain's CDR3 is CASSFPAWRGGRTDTQYF. The CDR3 DNA reads as TGTGCCAGCAGCTTCCCGGCCTGGCGGGGGGGCCGAACAGATACGCAGTATTTT.

This clonotype has a handful of counts. The CDR3 bases are TGTGCCAGCAGCTTAGATCGGTGGGCGGGGAGCCATGGAGAGCAGTACTTC. This gives the protein CASSLDRWAGSHGEQYF. The rearrangement uses TRBV11-2 and TRBJ2-7; D may be TRBD2 (6 bases). The CDR3 length is 17 residues. CDR1 SGHAT and CDR2 FQNNGV come from the germline V gene. V was cut by 0 bases and J by 7 bases, with 22 bases left in between. Filled out from reference TRBV11-2 and TRBJ2-7, the complete variable domain reads EAGVAQSPRYKIIEKRQSVAFWCNPISGHATLYWYQQILGQGPKLLIQFQNNGVVDDSQLPKDRFSAERLKGVDSTLKIQPAKLEDSAVYLCASSLDRWAGSHGEQYFGPGTRLTVT.

The table lists this clonotype with many counts. The genes are TRBV7-6 and TRBJ1-6; 7 bases match TRBD1. V shed 4 bases, J shed 4 bases, and the junction held 1 base outside the gene matches. Germline V gene lookup returns CDR1 SGHVS and CDR2 FNYEAQ. The CDR3 totals 14 residues. DNA of the CDR3: TGTGCCAGCAGCTCGGGACAGTATAATTCACCCCTCCACTTT. Its translation is CASSSGQYNSPLHF.